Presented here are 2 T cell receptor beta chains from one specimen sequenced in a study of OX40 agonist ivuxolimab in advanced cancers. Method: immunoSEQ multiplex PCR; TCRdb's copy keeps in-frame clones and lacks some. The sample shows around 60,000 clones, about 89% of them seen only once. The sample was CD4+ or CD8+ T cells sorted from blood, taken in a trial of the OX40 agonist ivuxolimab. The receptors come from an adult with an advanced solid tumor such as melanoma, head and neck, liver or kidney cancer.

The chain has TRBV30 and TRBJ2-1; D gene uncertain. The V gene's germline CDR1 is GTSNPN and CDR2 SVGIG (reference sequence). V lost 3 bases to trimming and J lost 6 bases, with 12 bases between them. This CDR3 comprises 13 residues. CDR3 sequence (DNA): TGTGCCTGGAGAAGGATGGCTAGCAATGAGCAGTTCTTC. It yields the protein CAWRRMASNEQFF. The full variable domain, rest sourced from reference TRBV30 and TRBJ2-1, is SQTIHQWPATLVQPVGSPLSLECTVEGTSNPNLYWYRQAAGRGLQLLFYSVGIGQISSEVPQNLSASRPQDRQFILSSKKLLLSDSGFYLCAWRRMASNEQFFGPGTRLTVL.

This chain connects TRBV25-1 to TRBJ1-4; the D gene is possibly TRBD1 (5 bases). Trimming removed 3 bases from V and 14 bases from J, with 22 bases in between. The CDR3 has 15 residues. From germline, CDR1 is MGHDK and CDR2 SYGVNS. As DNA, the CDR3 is TGTGCCAGCAGTGATTGGGGGGAACGAATGAATCGGCTGTTTTTT. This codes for CASSDWGERMNRLFF. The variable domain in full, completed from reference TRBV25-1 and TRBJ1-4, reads EADIYQTPRYLVIGTGKKITLECSQTMGHDKMYWYQQDPGMELHLIHYSYGVNSTEKGDLSSESTVSRIRTEHFPLTLESARPSHTSQYLCASSDWGERMNRLFFGSGTQLSVL.